This T cell receptor beta chain was identified in a study of human T cells and chemical hapten exposure. Study-level findings and limits: DPC sensitization left the count of TCRs above 1 in 1000 unchanged. Donors had alopecia, so their immune response may differ from healthy people's. More PT1 expanded TCRs went with higher patch test scores.

V lost 1 base to trimming and J lost 0 bases, with 6 bases between them. The CDR3 spans 15 residues. Germline CDR1 is SEHNR and CDR2 is FQNEAQ (reference sequence). To note about this clonotype: Its specificity is unknown.

TCRdb re-analysed the RACE reads in MiXCR, keeping a single row per CDR3 protein. The top ten hold approximately 5.9% of the sample, which has 35,000 to 50,000 distinct CDR3 sequences, about 11% seen once. The time point is: pre-sensitization, week 0. Treatment described: therapeutic diphenylcyclopropenone sensitization with weekly scalp DPC. The TCR was taken from a man aged 25-40 years with alopecia areata. Some clones in this sample may be carry-over from other donors' samples. The genes are TRBV7-9 and TRBJ2-2; the D is unclear. The sequencing here drew on whole blood, taken in connection with sensitization to the hapten diphenylcyclopropenone (DPC). Here the CDR3 reads CASSLVTPNTGELFF. In DNA form, the CDR3 reads TGTGCCAGCAGCTTAGTCACCCCGAACACCGGGGAGCTGTTTTTT.